This TCR beta chain originates from a study of blood T cells in healthy people across ages. Study-level results: Diversity was higher, and naive CD4+ cells more numerous, in long-lived donors than in aged donors. Without sorted subsets, naive and antigen-experienced compartments could not be conclusively compared.

Alongside a J-beta primer mix, a sample-barcoded 5' primer served in a second PCR lasting roughly 6 to 12 cycles. TCRdb ran MiXCR on the 5' RACE reads and lists one entry per CDR3 protein. This sample has about 970,000 distinct CDR3 sequences, with roughly 51% found just once. The CDR3 sequence is 14 residues long. Germline assignment: CDR1 SNHLY and CDR2 FYNNEI. With V trimmed by 7 bases and J by 7 bases, 10 bases remained unmatched. This clonotype appeared a few times. Its antigen is not known. This sequence joins TRBV2 and TRBJ2-1, with TRBD1 matching 7 bases. This receptor was identified in a woman aged 55-70 years in good health. Sequencing was done on a sample of blood. CDR3 DNA sequence: TGTGCCAGCACCGACAGGGAAGCCGGGAATGAGCAGTTCTTC. Protein: CASTDREAGNEQFF.